A single TCR beta chain is shown here with its context. No antigen is known for it. These data originate in a study of T cell responses to AZD1222 COVID-19 vaccine. Study-wide results and limits: It should be noted that donors were predominantly white British and more often female, and clonal diversity was possibly underestimated.

CDR1 and CDR2 (germline): MGHRA, YSYEKL. This CDR3 comprises 15 residues. V lost 3 bases, J lost 4 bases, and 15 bases lay in between. Repertoires were generated with immunoSEQ multiplex PCR, while TCRdb's copy carries only in-frame clones and drops some. The data contain about 92,000 clones, approximately 90% of them singletons. This receptor was taken from an adult in good health. The chain couples TRBV4-1 to TRBJ2-5; D is unresolved. The sample here was peripheral blood, taken on day 0 of AZD1222 vaccination. The CDR3 reads CASSQAQLQGETQYF. CDR3 coding DNA: TGCGCCAGCAGCCAGGCCCAACTACAAGGAGAGACCCAGTACTTC.